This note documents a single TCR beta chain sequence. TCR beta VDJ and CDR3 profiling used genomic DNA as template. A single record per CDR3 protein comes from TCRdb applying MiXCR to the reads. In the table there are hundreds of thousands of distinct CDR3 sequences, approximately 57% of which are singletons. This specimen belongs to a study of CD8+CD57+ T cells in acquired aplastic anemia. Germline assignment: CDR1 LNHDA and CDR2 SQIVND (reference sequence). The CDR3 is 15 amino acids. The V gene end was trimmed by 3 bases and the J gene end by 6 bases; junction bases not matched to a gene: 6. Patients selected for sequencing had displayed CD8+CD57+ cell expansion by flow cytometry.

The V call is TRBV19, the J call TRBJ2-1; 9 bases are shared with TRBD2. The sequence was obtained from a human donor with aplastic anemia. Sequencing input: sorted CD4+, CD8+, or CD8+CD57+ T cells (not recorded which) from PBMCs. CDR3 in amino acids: CASSIGIAGANEQFF. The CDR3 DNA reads TGTGCCAGTAGTATCGGGATAGCGGGAGCCAATGAGCAGTTCTTC.